A selection of T cell receptor beta chains follows, all from one sample in a study of memory CD4+ T cells and cytomegalovirus serostatus. Data came from immunoSEQ multiplex PCR; TCRdb stores just in-frame clones and leaves some out. This table holds about 45,000 clones, 78% found once. The sequenced sample was memory CD4+ T cells from blood. These receptors were obtained from an adult in good health and CMV-seronegative. Both conserved end residues are part of each CDR3. D genes are given only for firm matches. Part of the rows lack a size; the others show once, few, many or a class for expanded clones.

j_call,clone_size,d_call,v_call,cdr3_aa,cdr3_nt
TRBJ2-3,NA,NA,TRBV6-5,CASSYGGSTDTQYF,TGTGCCAGCAGTTACGGCGGCAGCACAGATACGCAGTATTTT
TRBJ1-2,NA,NA,TRBV7-2,CASSRTSTYGYTF,TGTGCCAGCAGCAGGACGTCCACCTATGGCTACACCTTC
TRBJ1-2,NA,TRBD1,TRBV5-4,CASSLATGPYGYTF,TGTGCCAGCAGCTTGGCGACAGGGCCCTATGGCTACACCTTC
TRBJ1-2,few,TRBD1,TRBV28,CASTQDRTYGYTF,TGTGCCAGCACCCAGGACAGGACCTATGGCTACACCTTC
TRBJ1-1,NA,NA,TRBV4-2,CASSSLRDTEAFF,TGTGCCAGCAGCTCCCTCAGGGACACTGAAGCTTTCTTT
TRBJ2-1,NA,TRBD2,TRBV10-2,CASSDGTRVGFF,TGCGCCAGCAGTGATGGGACTAGAGTTGGGTTCTTC
TRBJ1-1,few,NA,TRBV19,CASSIQGTFNTEAFF,TGTGCCAGTAGTATTCAGGGGACGTTTAACACTGAAGCTTTCTTT
TRBJ1-5,NA,NA,TRBV30,CALSRDSNQPQHF,TGTGCCTTAAGCAGGGATAGCAATCAGCCCCAGCATTTT
TRBJ1-6,NA,NA,TRBV6-1,CACTQGSHSPLHF,TGTGCCTGCACCCAGGGCAGCCATTCACCCCTCCACTTT
TRBJ1-4,NA,NA,TRBV7-2,CASSLLIGVGEKLFF,TGTGCCAGCAGCTTGCTGATAGGGGTGGGTGAAAAACTGTTTTTT
TRBJ2-3,once,NA,TRBV28,CASREFTDTQYF,TGTGCCAGCAGGGAATTCACAGATACGCAGTATTTT
TRBJ1-1,NA,NA,TRBV4-3,CASSQPLGESEAFF,TGCGCCAGCAGCCAACCACTGGGGGAGTCTGAAGCTTTCTTT
TRBJ1-2,NA,NA,TRBV18,CASSSNYGYTF,TGTGCCAGCTCATCTAACTATGGCTACACCTTC
TRBJ1-3,NA,NA,TRBV5-1,CASSLEDGGNTIYF,TGCGCCAGCAGCTTGGAGGATGGCGGGAACACCATATATTTT
TRBJ1-6,NA,NA,TRBV19,CASSIDDFPHSPLHF,TGTGCCAGTAGTATAGATGACTTCCCCCATTCACCCCTCCACTTT
TRBJ1-6,NA,NA,TRBV7-8,CASSLAYSDNSPLHF,TGTGCCAGCAGCTTAGCGTACAGCGATAATTCACCCCTCCACTTT
TRBJ2-7,NA,NA,TRBV30,CAWSGAQFSSYEQYF,TGTGCCTGGAGTGGAGCACAGTTCTCCTCCTACGAGCAGTACTTC
TRBJ2-3,once,TRBD2,TRBV27,CASSGLATKPISYF,TGTGCCAGCAGCGGACTAGCGACGAAGCCCATATCCTATTTT
TRBJ2-1,NA,NA,TRBV14,CASSQGAPPLYNEQFF,TGTGCCAGCAGCCAAGGGGCTCCCCCGTTGTACAATGAGCAGTTCTTC
TRBJ2-2,NA,NA,TRBV7-7,CASSVTVANTGELFF,TGTGCCAGCAGCGTAACAGTTGCGAACACCGGGGAGCTGTTTTTT
TRBJ1-1,NA,NA,TRBV5-1,CASSYSGNTEAFF,TGCGCCAGCAGCTACAGCGGCAACACTGAAGCTTTCTTT
TRBJ1-3,NA,TRBD1,TRBV11-2,CASSSNRGLEGAGNTIYF,TGTGCCAGCAGCTCTAACAGGGGGCTCGAAGGTGCTGGAAACACCATATATTTT
TRBJ2-3,NA,NA,TRBV4-2,CASSQVTGQKITDTQYF,TGTGCCAGCAGCCAAGTGACGGGCCAGAAAATCACAGATACGCAGTATTTT
TRBJ1-5,NA,NA,TRBV5-8,CASSVDRHSGNQPQHF,TGTGCCAGCAGCGTTGACAGGCATAGCGGCAATCAGCCCCAGCATTTT
TRBJ2-1,NA,NA,TRBV11-3,CASSRVQGEGNEQFF,TGTGCCAGCAGCCGTGTACAGGGTGAGGGAAATGAGCAGTTCTTC
TRBJ2-1,medium-sized,NA,TRBV30,CAWTRGRGYNEQFF,TGTGCCTGGACCCGCGGCAGGGGATACAATGAGCAGTTCTTC